Each of the 20 T cell receptor beta chains below was sequenced from the same sample in a study of shared clonotypes between healthy human individuals (dated by TCRdb to 2019 to 2021). The library came from the immunoSEQ multiplex PCR assay. Not all clones reach the TCRdb copy of this immuneACCESS table, which keeps in-frame sequences only. Checked studies attribute under half of the gap to unresolved V genes and leave the rest unexplained. Within this sample are 950,000 to 1,100,000 clones, with 75% of them counted one time only. The ten largest account for around 1.5% of the sample. Sequencing was done on a sample of memory CD4+ T cells sorted from blood. According to the study, the label for this sample's cell subset or site signals: CD45RA-negative fraction. The source of these receptors is a man aged 18-30 years in good health.

This clone was found a few times. This sequence joins TRBV7-9 and TRBJ1-2; D unclear. Germline lookup yields CDR1 SEHNR and CDR2 FQNEAQ (reference sequence). Trimming removed 4 bases at V and 4 bases at J, with 10 bases between. CDR3 length equals 13 residues. Here the CDR3 reads CASSSGTTYGYTF. The CDR3 DNA follows: TGTGCCAGCAGCTCGGGAACAACCTATGGCTACACCTTC.

This clone was detected only a few times. J is TRBJ1-1 and V is TRBV29-1; no definite D call. Per the germline V gene, CDR1 is SQVTM and CDR2 is ANQGSEA. The V end lost 7 bases, the J end lost 5 bases, and 14 bases lay between the germline ends. This CDR3 has 12 residues. The CDR3 loop is CSACWGETEAFF. The CDR3 DNA follows: TGCAGCGCTTGTTGGGGTGAGACTGAAGCTTTCTTT.

This chain connects TRBV7-8 to TRBJ1-6, with D perhaps matching TRBD1 (5 bases). Per germline, CDR1 SGHVS and CDR2 FQNEAQ. V was clipped by 2 bases and J by 8 bases, with 10 bases between them. This CDR3 spans 14 amino acids. CDR3 coding DNA: TGTGCCAGCAGCTTATGGGGGGTTGATTCACCCCTCCACTTT. Its translation is CASSLWGVDSPLHF.

The CDR3 nucleotides are TGTGCCAGCAACCCAGCGGGGGGCATTCAGTACTTC. This sequence encodes CASNPAGGIQYF. This chain joins TRBV28 and TRBJ2-4; 9 bases match TRBD2. The CDR3 extends over 12 amino acids. The ends lost 7 bases at V and 9 bases at J; junction bases unmatched: 4. From germline, CDR1 is MDHEN and CDR2 SYDVKM.

This clone turned up a few times. This rearrangement joins TRBV30 to TRBJ2-2; D call uncertain. The CDR3 contains 13 residues. Germline assignment: CDR1 GTSNPN and CDR2 SVGIG (reference sequence). Trimming left V 1 base short and J 5 bases short, with 8 bases between. The CDR3 region is CAWSAISTGELFF. DNA of the CDR3: TGTGCCTGGAGTGCGATTTCTACCGGGGAGCTGTTTTTT.

The rearrangement links TRBV7-3 to TRBJ2-2; D may be TRBD1 or TRBD2 (5 bases each). Trimming removed 7 bases at V and 7 bases at J, with 25 bases between. Looked up from germline, CDR1 is SGHTA and CDR2 is FQGTGA. The length of the CDR3 is 17 residues. This CDR3 is CASTPTGTAKGSGELFF. The CDR3 coding sequence is TGTGCCAGCACCCCAACTGGGACGGCTAAGGGGAGCGGGGAGCTGTTTTTT.

The chain carries TRBV28 and TRBJ2-7, with D perhaps being TRBD1 or TRBD2 (6 bases each). Per the germline V gene, CDR1 is MDHEN and CDR2 is SYDVKM. The V and J ends lost 5 bases and 3 bases respectively, with 26 bases between them. The CDR3 contains 18 residues. The CDR3 protein is CASSRTAGGAPTGYEQYF. CDR3 DNA sequence: TGTGCCAGCAGTCGAACCGCCGGGGGAGCGCCGACAGGCTACGAGCAGTACTTC.

This clone appeared once. V is TRBV7-9 and J is TRBJ2-7; 8 nucleotides match TRBD1. The CDR3 extends over 15 amino acids. Germline lookup yields CDR1 SEHNR and CDR2 FQNEAQ (reference sequence). V lost 5 bases, J lost 5 bases, and 11 bases stayed unmatched. The CDR3: CASSRGQGSWDEQYF. The CDR3 DNA reads as TGTGCCAGCAGCAGAGGACAGGGAAGCTGGGACGAGCAGTACTTC. The whole variable domain, filled in from reference TRBV7-9 and TRBJ2-7, reads DTGVSQNPRHKITKRGQNVTFRCDPISEHNRLYWYRQTLGQGPEFLTYFQNEAQLEKSRLLSDRFSAERPKGSFSTLEIQRTEQGDSAMYLCASSRGQGSWDEQYFGPGTRLTVT.

This clone was detected only once. The rearrangement uses TRBV28 and TRBJ2-7, with D possibly being TRBD1 (6 bases). The CDR3 spans 16 residues. V gave up 2 bases and J gave up 0 bases, with 14 bases separating them. Germline CDR1 MDHEN, CDR2 SYDVKM. The CDR3 DNA is TGTGCCAGCAGTTTACCCTCCTCGACAGGCTCCTACGAGCAGTACTTC. It codes for CASSLPSSTGSYEQYF.

This clone has just a few counts. This chain links TRBV28 with TRBJ2-2; D is perhaps TRBD1 (5 bases). Trimming left V 4 bases short and J 6 bases short, with 15 bases between. The CDR3 contains 15 residues. The germline V gene encodes CDR1 MDHEN and CDR2 SYDVKM. In nucleotides, the CDR3 is TGTGCCAGCAGTTCCTGGACAAGTGGGGCCGGGGAGCTGTTTTTT. Translating gives CASSSWTSGAGELFF.

Here the CDR3 DNA reads TGTGCCAGCAGCTTAACGGACAGATACGAGCAGTACTTC. It is translated as CASSLTDRYEQYF. V usage is TRBV7-9 and J usage is TRBJ2-7, with D maybe TRBD1 (6 bases). The V and J ends lost 2 bases and 4 bases respectively, with 9 bases between them. The germline gives CDR1 SEHNR, CDR2 FQNEAQ (reference sequence). The CDR3 contains 13 residues.

This chain joins TRBV7-2 and TRBJ2-5; TRBD2 might be the D (5 bases). CDR3 length: 15 residues. Trimming took 1 base from V and 5 from J, leaving 14 bases between them. Germline lookup yields CDR1 SGHTA and CDR2 FQGNSA. CDR3 coding DNA: TGTGCCAGCAGCTTAGGAATCGGGGTACGGGAGACCCAGTACTTC. Its translation: CASSLGIGVRETQYF.

CDR3 bases: TGTGCCTGGAGTGACACCGGGACAAATTACGAGCAGTACTTC. Residues: CAWSDTGTNYEQYF. The chain has TRBV30 and TRBJ2-7; tentative D call: TRBD1 (6 bases). V gave up 1 base and J gave up 4 bases, with 14 bases separating them. The CDR3 loop spans 14 amino acids. The V gene's germline CDR1 is GTSNPN and CDR2 SVGIG (reference sequence).

The V gene is TRBV27, the J gene TRBJ1-3; 7 nucleotides agree with TRBD1. The germline CDR1 and CDR2 sequences are MNHEY and SMNVEV (reference sequence). The junction had 7 bases not matched to a gene; V was cut back by 5 bases and J by 0 bases. This CDR3 region has 16 residues. Here the CDR3 DNA reads TGTGCCAGCAGTAGGGGACAGCTGAGCTCTGGAAACACCATATATTTT. It is translated as CASSRGQLSSGNTIYF.

This sequence joins TRBV30 and TRBJ2-3; possibly TRBD1 or TRBD2 for D (5 bases each). V was shortened by 5 bases and J by 5 bases, with 11 bases between the two germline ends. The CDR3 loop spans 12 amino acids. The V gene's germline CDR1 is GTSNPN and CDR2 SVGIG (reference sequence). The CDR3 sequence: CAWSGTGDTQYF. The CDR3 DNA is TGTGCCTGGTCTGGGACCGGAGATACGCAGTATTTT.

Only a few counts were recorded for this clone. V and J are TRBV30 and TRBJ1-1; 7 nucleotides match TRBD1. The ends lost 2 bases at V and 5 bases at J; junction bases unmatched: 5. The CDR3 loop spans 13 amino acids. Germline V CDR1 and CDR2: GTSNPN, SVGIG (reference sequence). The DNA of the CDR3 is TGTGCCTGGAGTTCAGGGGGGAAAACTGAAGCTTTCTTT. This codes for CAWSSGGKTEAFF.

V usage is TRBV19 and J usage is TRBJ1-5, with TRBD1 matching over 7 bases. Germline V gives CDR1 LNHDA, CDR2 SQIVND (reference sequence). The CDR3 is 16 residues long. The V segment lost 7 bases and the J segment 0 bases; nucleotides outside the gene matches: 9. The CDR3 protein is CASTSGGTASNQPQHF. In DNA, the CDR3 is TGTGCCAGTACCTCAGGAGGGACAGCTAGCAATCAGCCCCAGCATTTT. The full variable domain, in which reference TRBV19 and TRBJ1-5 provide the parts outside the CDR3, is DGGITQSPKYLFRKEGQNVTLSCEQNLNHDAMYWYRQDPGQGLRLIYYSQIVNDFQKGDIAEGYSVSREKKESFPLTVTSAQKNPTAFYLCASTSGGTASNQPQHFGDGTRLSIL.

The chain is built from TRBV7-2 and TRBJ2-3, with D unclear. Germline V CDR1 and CDR2: SGHTA, FQGNSA. The CDR3 has 14 residues. Deletions cut 1 base from V and 7 bases from J, with 12 bases between. The CDR3 nucleotides are TGTGCCAGCAGCTTAGAAGCTGTCATGAATACGCAGTATTTT. Its translation is CASSLEAVMNTQYF. Complete variable domain (other parts from reference TRBV7-2 and TRBJ2-3): GAGVSQSPSNKVTEKGKDVELRCDPISGHTALYWYRQSLGQGLEFLIYFQGNSAPDKSGLPSDRFSAERTGGSVSTLTIQRTQQEDSAVYLCASSLEAVMNTQYFGPGTRLTVL.

The V gene is TRBV6-5, the J gene TRBJ2-7, with 12 positions matching TRBD2. The CDR3 extends over 15 amino acids. Germline CDR1 is MNHEY and CDR2 is SVGAGI. Germline trimming cut 7 bases from V and 2 bases from J; bases unmatched to any gene: 6. The CDR3 here is CASTPTSGGTYEQYF. For the CDR3, the DNA is TGTGCCAGCACCCCGACTAGCGGGGGAACCTACGAGCAGTACTTC.

With regard to this clone: This may be a read error, as it is one base from a much larger clone. Other DNA sequences within the sample encode an identical CDR3. The CDR3 nucleotides are TGTGCCAGCAGTTCTAGCTCCTATAATTCACCCCTCCACTTT. This gives the protein CASSSSSYNSPLHF. The V gene is TRBV27, the J gene TRBJ1-6; unclear D gene. V was cut by 4 bases and J by 0 bases, with 4 bases left in between. There are 14 residues in the CDR3. CDR1 MNHEY and CDR2 SMNVEV come from the germline V gene (reference sequence).